These T cell receptor beta chains were read from a single sample in a study of CD8+ T cells in alopecia areata. Only in-frame clones appear in the TCRdb table, and some are missing; sequencing was by immunoSEQ multiplex PCR. Seen here are more than 150,000 clones, over 50% observed once, and the top ten hold 14% to 15%. Material: CD4+ T cells sorted from blood, obtained at week 0. These receptors were taken from a human donor with alopecia areata. The CDR3 runs from the conserved cysteine through the conserved F or W. D genes are given only for firm matches. Clone size appears in some rows only: once, few, many, or a class for an expanded clone.

D	V	size	J	CDR3	DNA
TRBD1	TRBV5-1	-	TRBJ2-3	CASSGTGGDFLLSDTQYF	TGCGCCAGCAGCGGGACAGGGGGCGATTTTCTTTTATCAGATACGCAGTATTTT
-	TRBV15	-	TRBJ2-3	CATSRALGASTDTQYF	TGTGCCACCAGCAGAGCCCTTGGGGCTAGCACAGATACGCAGTATTTT
TRBD2	TRBV29-1	-	TRBJ2-7	CSVERLAGGEQYF	TGCAGCGTTGAGAGACTAGCGGGGGGCGAGCAGTACTTC
TRBD1	TRBV5-1	once	TRBJ1-6	CASSSRQGNSPLHF	TGCGCCAGCAGCTCTCGACAGGGTAATTCACCCCTCCACTTT
TRBD1	TRBV29-1	-	TRBJ1-2	CSVGGQGSSGYTF	TGCAGCGTTGGAGGACAGGGGTCTAGCGGCTACACCTTC
-	TRBV27	few	TRBJ2-4	CASRAAEIAKNIQYF	TGTGCCAGCAGGGCCGCAGAAATAGCCAAAAACATTCAGTACTTC
-	TRBV2	-	TRBJ1-1	CASKFGGIRVSPEAFF	TGTGCCAGCAAATTTGGGGGGATCAGGGTGAGCCCTGAAGCTTTCTTT
TRBD1	TRBV29-1	-	TRBJ2-5	CSVVSGGDETQYF	TGCAGCGTTGTATCAGGGGGCGACGAGACCCAGTACTTC
TRBD1	TRBV27	few	TRBJ1-2	CASSLGTGPNYGYTF	TGTGCCAGCAGTTTGGGGACAGGGCCCAACTATGGCTACACCTTC
-	TRBV30	-	TRBJ2-5	CAWGGETQYF	TGTGCCTGGGGTGGGGAGACCCAGTACTTC
-	TRBV29-1	once	TRBJ1-1	CSVGDKFESTEAFF	TGCAGCGTGGGGGACAAGTTCGAGAGCACTGAAGCTTTCTTT
-	TRBV4-2	few	TRBJ1-5	CASSQDKRGSNQPQHF	TGTGCCAGCAGCCAAGATAAGCGGGGCAGCAATCAGCCCCAGCATTTT
TRBD1	TRBV18	-	TRBJ2-7	CASSPLGQGMTYEQYF	TGTGCCAGCTCACCACTCGGACAGGGGATGACCTACGAGCAGTACTTC
-	TRBV7-9	-	TRBJ1-2	CASSLGVGNGYTF	TGTGCCAGCAGCTTAGGAGTGGGGAATGGCTACACCTTC